The clone carrying this TCR beta chain was detected only a few times. What it binds is unknown. In germline, CDR1 is MNHNS, CDR2 SASEGT. The CDR3 runs 15 residues. Trimming stripped 7 bases from V and 0 bases from J, with 13 bases between. The method was immunoSEQ multiplex PCR; TCRdb's version includes in-frame clones alone and lacks a portion of them. The sample lists under 55,000 clones, 79% occurring once. The data stem from a study of radiotherapy plus CTLA-4 blockade in lung cancer. Findings and caveats of the study: How blood T cell clones changed early, along with interferon-beta, reportedly forecast response best.

Patients in the study, people with chemo-refractory metastatic non-small-cell lung cancer, received focal radiation plus ipilimumab CTLA-4 blockade. The J gene is TRBJ2-1, the V gene TRBV6-1; no definite D call. The sample here was peripheral blood, taken from a patient treated with radiotherapy plus ipilimumab. This clonotype originated in a human donor with non-small cell lung cancer who had a partial response to radiotherapy plus ipilimumab. CDR3 DNA sequence: TGTGCCAGCAACCCACGGTTGAGCTCCTACAATGAGCAGTTCTTC. Its translation: CASNPRLSSYNEQFF.